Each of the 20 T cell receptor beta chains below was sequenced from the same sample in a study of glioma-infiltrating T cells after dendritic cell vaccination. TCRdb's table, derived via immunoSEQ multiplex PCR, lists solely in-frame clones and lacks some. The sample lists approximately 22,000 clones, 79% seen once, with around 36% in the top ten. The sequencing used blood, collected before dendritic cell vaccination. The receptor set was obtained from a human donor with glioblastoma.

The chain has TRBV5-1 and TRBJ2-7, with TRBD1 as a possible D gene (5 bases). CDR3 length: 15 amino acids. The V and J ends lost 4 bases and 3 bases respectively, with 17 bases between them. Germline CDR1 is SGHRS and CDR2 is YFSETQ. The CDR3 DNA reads TGCGCCAGCAGCGTAAAGACAGCGACCCTCTACGAGCAGTACTTC. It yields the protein CASSVKTATLYEQYF.

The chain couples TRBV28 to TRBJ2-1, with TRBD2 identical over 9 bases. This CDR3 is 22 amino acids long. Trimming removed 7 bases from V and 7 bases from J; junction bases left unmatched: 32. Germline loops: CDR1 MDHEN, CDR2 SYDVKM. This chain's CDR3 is CASTSPKSRDGEKGLAVNEQFF. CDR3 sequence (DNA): TGTGCCAGCACCAGCCCCAAATCCCGGGACGGGGAGAAGGGACTAGCAGTTAATGAGCAGTTCTTC.

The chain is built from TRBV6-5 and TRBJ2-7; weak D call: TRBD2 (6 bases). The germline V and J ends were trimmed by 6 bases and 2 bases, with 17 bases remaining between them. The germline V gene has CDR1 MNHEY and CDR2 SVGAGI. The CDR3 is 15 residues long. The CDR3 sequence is CASSASTSVAYEQYF. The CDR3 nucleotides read TGTGCCAGCAGCGCGTCGACTAGTGTGGCCTACGAGCAGTACTTC.

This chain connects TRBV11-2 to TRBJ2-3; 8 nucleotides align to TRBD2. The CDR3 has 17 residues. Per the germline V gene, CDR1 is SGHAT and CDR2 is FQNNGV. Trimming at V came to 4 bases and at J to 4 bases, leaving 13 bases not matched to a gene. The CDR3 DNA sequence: TGTGCCAGCAGCTCGTTGGATTTGCGGGAGGTGGCAGATACGCAGTATTTT. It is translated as CASSSLDLREVADTQYF.

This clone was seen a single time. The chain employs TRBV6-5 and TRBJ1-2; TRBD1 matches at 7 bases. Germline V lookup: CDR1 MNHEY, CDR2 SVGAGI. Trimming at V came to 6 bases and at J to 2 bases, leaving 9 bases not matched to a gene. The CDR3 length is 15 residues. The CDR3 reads CASRNPATGNYGYTF. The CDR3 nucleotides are TGTGCCAGCAGAAACCCCGCGACAGGGAACTATGGCTACACCTTC.

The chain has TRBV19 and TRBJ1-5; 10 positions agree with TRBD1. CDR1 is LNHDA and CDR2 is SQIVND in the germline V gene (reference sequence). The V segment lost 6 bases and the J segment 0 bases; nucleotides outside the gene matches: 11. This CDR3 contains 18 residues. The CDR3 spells CASSNPVGDRGSNQPQHF. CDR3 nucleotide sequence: TGTGCCAGTAGCAACCCTGTAGGGGACAGGGGTAGCAATCAGCCCCAGCATTTT.

The CDR3: CSAPGQGNYGYTF. As DNA, the CDR3 is TGCAGCGCGCCGGGACAGGGGAACTATGGCTACACCTTC. The J gene is TRBJ1-2, the V gene TRBV29-1, with TRBD1 identical over 10 bases. This CDR3 is built from 13 residues. V shed 7 bases and J 2 bases; nucleotides not matched to a gene: 4. Germline CDR1 and CDR2: SQVTM and ANQGSEA.

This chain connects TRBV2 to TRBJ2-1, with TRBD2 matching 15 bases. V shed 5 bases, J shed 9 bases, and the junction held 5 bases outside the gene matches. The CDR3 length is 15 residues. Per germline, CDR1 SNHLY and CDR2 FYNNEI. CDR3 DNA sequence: TGTGCCAGCAGTCCGAGGACTAGCGGGGGGGGTGAGCAGTTCTTC. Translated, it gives CASSPRTSGGGEQFF.

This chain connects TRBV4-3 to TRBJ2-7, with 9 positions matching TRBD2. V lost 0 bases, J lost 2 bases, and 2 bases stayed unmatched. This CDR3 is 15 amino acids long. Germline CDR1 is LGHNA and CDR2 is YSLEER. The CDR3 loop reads CASSQEAGGAYEQYF. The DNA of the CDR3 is TGCGCCAGCAGCCAAGAGGCGGGAGGGGCCTACGAGCAGTACTTC.

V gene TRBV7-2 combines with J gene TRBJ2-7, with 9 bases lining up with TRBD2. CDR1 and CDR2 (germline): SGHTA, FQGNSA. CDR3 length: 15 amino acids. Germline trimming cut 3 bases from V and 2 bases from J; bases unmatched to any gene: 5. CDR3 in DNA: TGTGCCAGCAGCTTGGGCGGGAGGGGGCCCTACGAGCAGTACTTC. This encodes CASSLGGRGPYEQYF.

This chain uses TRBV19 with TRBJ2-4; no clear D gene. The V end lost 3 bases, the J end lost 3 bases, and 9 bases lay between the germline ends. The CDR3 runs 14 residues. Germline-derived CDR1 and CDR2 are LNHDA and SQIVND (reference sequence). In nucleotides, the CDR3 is TGTGCCAGTAGTATTCGGTCGCACAAAAACATTCAGTACTTC. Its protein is CASSIRSHKNIQYF. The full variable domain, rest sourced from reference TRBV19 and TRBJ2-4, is DGGITQSPKYLFRKEGQNVTLSCEQNLNHDAMYWYRQDPGQGLRLIYYSQIVNDFQKGDIAEGYSVSREKKESFPLTVTSAQKNPTAFYLCASSIRSHKNIQYFGAGTRLSVL.

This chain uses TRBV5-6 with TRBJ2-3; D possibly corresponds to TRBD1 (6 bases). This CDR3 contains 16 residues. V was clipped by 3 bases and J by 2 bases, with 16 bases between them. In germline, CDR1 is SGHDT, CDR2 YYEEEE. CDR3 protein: CASSWGRARSTDTQYF. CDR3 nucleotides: TGTGCCAGCAGCTGGGGGCGGGCTAGGTCCACAGATACGCAGTATTTT.

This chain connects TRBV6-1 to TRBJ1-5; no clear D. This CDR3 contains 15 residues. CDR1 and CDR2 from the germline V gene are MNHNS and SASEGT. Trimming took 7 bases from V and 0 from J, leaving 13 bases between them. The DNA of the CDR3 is TGTGCCAGCATGGGTACGGGATATAGCAATCAGCCCCAGCATTTT. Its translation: CASMGTGYSNQPQHF.

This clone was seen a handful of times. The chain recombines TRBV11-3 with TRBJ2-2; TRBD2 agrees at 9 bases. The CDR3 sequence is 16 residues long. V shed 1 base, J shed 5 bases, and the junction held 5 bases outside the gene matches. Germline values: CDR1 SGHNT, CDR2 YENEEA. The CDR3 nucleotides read TGTGCCAGCAGCTTAGCGGCAGCGGGAGGTACCGGGGAGCTGTTTTTT. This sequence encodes CASSLAAAGGTGELFF.

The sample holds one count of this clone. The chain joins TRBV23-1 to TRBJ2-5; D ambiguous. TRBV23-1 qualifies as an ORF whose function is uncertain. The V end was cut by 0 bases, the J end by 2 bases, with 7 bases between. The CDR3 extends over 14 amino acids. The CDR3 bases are TGCGCCAGCAGTCAATCGAGACTTCAAGAGACCCAGTACTTC. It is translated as CASSQSRLQETQYF.

CDR3 sequence (DNA): TGCGCCAGCAGTCTTACCTCTACAGGCGGATACACAGATACGCAGTATTTT. As protein: CASSLTSTGGYTDTQYF. This rearrangement joins TRBV23-1 to TRBJ2-3; D perhaps matches TRBD1 (5 bases). TRBV23-1 has ORF status, its function being uncertain. V was pared by 4 bases and J by 2 bases, with 19 bases between. The length of the CDR3 is 17 residues.

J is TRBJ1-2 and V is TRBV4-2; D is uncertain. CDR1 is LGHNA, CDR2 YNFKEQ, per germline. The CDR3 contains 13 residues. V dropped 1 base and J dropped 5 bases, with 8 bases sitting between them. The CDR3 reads CASSQADSYGYTF. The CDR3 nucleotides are TGTGCCAGCAGCCAAGCTGACTCTTATGGCTACACCTTC.

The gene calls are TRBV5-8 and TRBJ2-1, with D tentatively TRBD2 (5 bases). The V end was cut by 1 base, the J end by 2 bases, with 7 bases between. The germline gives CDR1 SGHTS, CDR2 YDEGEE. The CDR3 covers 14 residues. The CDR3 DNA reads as TGTGCCAGCAGCTTGCGGGGAGCCTACAATGAGCAGTTCTTC. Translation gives CASSLRGAYNEQFF.

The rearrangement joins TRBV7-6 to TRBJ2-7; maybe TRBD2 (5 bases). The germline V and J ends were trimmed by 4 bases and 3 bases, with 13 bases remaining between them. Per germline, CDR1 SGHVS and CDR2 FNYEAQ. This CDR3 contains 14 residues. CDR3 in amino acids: CASSYPIEGYEQYF. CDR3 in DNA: TGTGCCAGCAGCTACCCTATTGAGGGCTACGAGCAGTACTTC. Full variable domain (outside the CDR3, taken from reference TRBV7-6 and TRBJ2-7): GAGVSQSPRYKVTKRGQDVALRCDPISGHVSLYWYRQALGQGPEFLTYFNYEAQQDKSGLPNDRFSAERPEGSISTLTIQRTEQRDSAMYRCASSYPIEGYEQYFGPGTRLTVT.

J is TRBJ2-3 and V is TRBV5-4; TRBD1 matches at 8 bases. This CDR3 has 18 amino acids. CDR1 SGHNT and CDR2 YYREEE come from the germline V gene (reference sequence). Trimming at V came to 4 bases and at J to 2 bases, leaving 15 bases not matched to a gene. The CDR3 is CASSPARSWTGHTDTQYF. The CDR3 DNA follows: TGTGCCAGCAGCCCCGCTCGAAGTTGGACAGGGCACACAGATACGCAGTATTTT.